This entry describes one TCR beta chain. The sample belongs to a study of CD8+ T cells in alopecia areata. Extraction of RNA preceded its reverse transcription into cDNA, which served as the sequencing template. Repertoires were generated with immunoSEQ multiplex PCR, while TCRdb's copy carries only in-frame clones and drops some. The table has about 200,000 clones, more than 45% seen once. Treatment defined: oral pan-JAK inhibitor, 5-10 mg twice daily. Germline V gene lookup returns CDR1 SGHRS and CDR2 YFSETQ. This CDR3 contains 15 residues. V shed 4 bases and J shed 1 base, with 15 bases lying between them.

The chain uses TRBV5-1 and TRBJ2-7; weak D call: TRBD2 (6 bases). The clonotype originates from a human donor with alopecia areata. Sequencing was performed on CD4+ T cells sorted from blood, taken at week 24, from a patient treated with tofacitinib. CDR3 DNA sequence: TGCGCCAGCAGCGGCGGGACGGAGCAATCCTACGAGCAGTACTTC. Translation: CASSGGTEQSYEQYF.